This T cell receptor (beta chain) was captured by sequencing in a study of control samples from healthy donors and cancer patients. V lost 0 bases and J lost 5, with 15 bases in between. The germline gives CDR1 SGDLS, CDR2 YYNGEE. CDR3 length equals 17 residues. TCRdb's copy holds only in-frame clones and misses some; the assay was immunoSEQ multiplex PCR. The table has approximately 70,000 clones, approximately 84% seen once; the top ten hold approximately 30%. In its sample, this clone was seen many times. The chain employs TRBV9 and TRBJ1-6; maybe TRBD1 (5 bases). This TCR was recovered from a man aged 45-60 years in good health. The sample was blood. This chain's CDR3 is CASSVAPTGSNNSPLHF. The CDR3 DNA reads TGTGCCAGCAGCGTAGCCCCCACAGGCTCAAATAATTCACCCCTCCACTTT.